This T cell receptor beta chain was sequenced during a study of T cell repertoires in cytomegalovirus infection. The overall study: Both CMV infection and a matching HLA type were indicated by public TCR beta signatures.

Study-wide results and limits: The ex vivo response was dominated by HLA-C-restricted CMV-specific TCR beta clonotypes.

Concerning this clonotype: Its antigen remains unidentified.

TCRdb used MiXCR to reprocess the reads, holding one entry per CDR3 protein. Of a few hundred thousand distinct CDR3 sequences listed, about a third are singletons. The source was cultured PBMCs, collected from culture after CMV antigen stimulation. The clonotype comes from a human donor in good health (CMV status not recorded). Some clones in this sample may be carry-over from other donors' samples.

The CDR3 loop reads CASSYASGNTDTQYF. The CDR3 nucleotides read TGTGCCAGCAGTTACGCTTCCGGAAACACAGATACGCAGTATTTT. V usage is TRBV6-2 or TRBV6-3 and J usage is TRBJ2-3; the D is unclear. The CDR3 loop spans 15 amino acids. With 2 bases removed from V and 2 bases from J, the gap between germline ends came to 11 bases. Germline values: CDR1 MNHEY, CDR2 SVGEGT.